This T cell receptor beta chain was recovered during a study of Ad26.COV2.S vaccination and SARS-CoV-2 variants. J was trimmed by 4 bases and V by 2 bases; bases with no gene match: 7. Germline V gene sequence: CDR1 MNHEY, CDR2 SVGAGI. There are 15 residues in the CDR3. For this clone: The antigen is undetermined.

Libraries were prepared by immunoSEQ multiplex PCR; TCRdb keeps only in-frame clonotypes and omits some of them. Among about 350,000 clones listed, 92% were seen once. Study observations and caveats: Vaccine and placebo groups showed comparable non-spike TCR breadth. Responses of T cells in total may have been underestimated by the TCR breadth and depth analyses.

The sequencing here drew on peripheral blood, taken after recovery from COVID-19. The source of this sequence is a human donor who had recovered from COVID-19. The rearrangement links TRBV6-5 to TRBJ1-2, with 7 bases identical to TRBD1. CDR3 sequence: CASSYEAGGSYGYTF. CDR3 nucleotides: TGTGCCAGCAGTTACGAGGCAGGGGGGAGCTATGGCTACACCTTC.